This paragraph reports one T cell receptor (beta chain). What it binds is not known. Separation from the approximately 720-subject first cohort characterized the roughly 120-subject validation cohort, to which the donors belonged. This entry comes from a study of cytomegalovirus exposure and HLA in healthy donors. On the study more broadly: In a later analysis, the 120 or so validation repertoires were reported to have used the same platform as the 650 to 800 first-cohort repertoires.

Study-wide results and limits: First-cohort TCR clusters tended to co-occur in the roughly 120 validation repertoires, a later analysis found. Cytomegalovirus-associated status was assigned to about 170 TCR beta chains.

Produced via immunoSEQ multiplex PCR; TCRdb's table is partial and in-frame only. Among hundreds of thousands of clones listed, around nine tenths were seen once. This CDR3 contains 15 residues. Germline CDR1 reads MNHEY; CDR2 reads SVGAGI. J gave up 1 base and V 0 bases, and 1 base lay outside the gene matches. Source material: PBMCs. This receptor was taken from a man between 18 and 35 years old in good health and CMV-seronegative. V gene TRBV6-5 combines with J gene TRBJ1-1; 8 bases fit TRBD1. The CDR3 DNA is TGTGCCAGCAGTTACTCAGACAGGGGGAACACTGAAGCTTTCTTT. Translation: CASSYSDRGNTEAFF.